The 30 T cell receptor beta chains reported below all come from one sample, sequenced in a study of cytomegalovirus exposure and HLA in healthy donors (dated by TCRdb to about 2017). Libraries came from the immunoSEQ multiplex PCR assay. The multiplex PCR relied on a mix of 60 forward primers for TCR Vbeta segments and 13 reverse primers for TCR Jbeta segments. TCRdb obtained this table from immuneACCESS and retained in-frame rearrangements with V and J assigned. These tables miss some clones; where compared with another copy, unresolved V genes account for less than half of the shortfall, and the remainder is unexplained. The sample's clone listing holds some 150,000 clones. Approximately 0.72% of the sample is in the top ten clones. Sequenced material: PBMCs. The receptor set was obtained from a woman aged 18-30 years in good health and CMV-seropositive.

The chain has TRBV15 and TRBJ2-3, with TRBD2 matching 8 bases. Germline CDR1 and CDR2: LNHNV and YYDKDF (reference sequence). There are 15 residues in the CDR3. With 5 bases clipped from V and 0 bases from J, the junction kept 4 bases outside the gene matches. CDR3 coding DNA: TGTGCCACCAGCCCCGGGAGGGCAAGCACAGATACGCAGTATTTT. Its protein is CATSPGRASTDTQYF.

The rearrangement links TRBV5-1 to TRBJ2-5, with D maybe TRBD2 (6 bases). Germline assignment: CDR1 SGHRS and CDR2 YFSETQ. The germline V and J ends were trimmed by 0 bases and 5 bases, with 14 bases remaining between them. CDR3 size: 15 residues. The CDR3 coding sequence is TGCGCCAGCAGCTTGGCGGCGGGGTTTCGGGAGACCCAGTACTTC. Its translation: CASSLAAGFRETQYF.

The genes are TRBV4-1 and TRBJ2-1, with D unresolved. The CDR3 consists of 15 residues. CDR1 and CDR2 from the germline V gene are MGHRA and YSYEKL. V was pared by 1 base and J by 2 bases, with 9 bases between. This CDR3 reads CASSQGGLTYNEQFF. The CDR3 DNA is TGCGCCAGCAGCCAAGGTGGGCTGACCTACAATGAGCAGTTCTTC.

The CDR3 region has the DNA TGTGCCAGTAGTACGATACAGGGGGTAACGAGCAATCAGCCCCAGCATTTT. Encoded protein: CASSTIQGVTSNQPQHF. The genes are TRBV19 and TRBJ1-5; 8 bases line up with TRBD1. J was trimmed by 1 base and V by 4 bases; bases with no gene match: 9. CDR1 LNHDA and CDR2 SQIVND come from the germline V gene (reference sequence). This CDR3 is 17 amino acids long.

The V gene is TRBV2, the J gene TRBJ1-1, with TRBD1 as a possible D gene (5 bases). The CDR3 is 14 amino acids. The V and J ends lost 4 bases and 11 bases respectively, with 20 bases between them. Germline-derived CDR1 and CDR2 are SNHLY and FYNNEI. The CDR3 coding sequence is TGTGCCAGCAGTGGGTTAGCCTTCTCCGGGGGGGCTTTCTTT. Amino acids: CASSGLAFSGGAFF. The full variable domain, completed using reference TRBV2 and TRBJ1-1, is EPEVTQTPSHQVTQMGQEVILRCVPISNHLYFYWYRQILGQKVEFLVSFYNNEISEKSEIFDDQFSVERPDGSNFTLKIRSTKLEDSAMYFCASSGLAFSGGAFFGQGTRLTVV.

The chain carries TRBV28 and TRBJ1-3; 9 bases align to TRBD1. Trimming removed 5 bases from V and 8 bases from J; junction bases left unmatched: 7. CDR3 length equals 14 residues. CDR1 and CDR2 (germline): MDHEN, SYDVKM. This chain's CDR3 is CASSGAGQGYTIYF. The CDR3 region has the DNA TGTGCCAGCAGTGGAGCGGGACAGGGTTACACCATATATTTT.

The V and J genes are TRBV28 and TRBJ2-3, with TRBD2 matching 12 bases. Germline V gene lookup returns CDR1 MDHEN and CDR2 SYDVKM. The J segment lost 2 bases and the V segment lost 6 bases, leaving 9 bases of the junction unmatched. The CDR3 sequence is 17 residues long. The CDR3 sequence is CASSSYWTSGNTDTQYF. Written as DNA, the CDR3 is TGTGCCAGCAGCTCATACTGGACTAGCGGGAACACAGATACGCAGTATTTT.

The chain joins TRBV19 to TRBJ2-7; D is possibly TRBD1 (5 bases). The V gene lost 2 bases and the J gene lost 5 bases, with 10 bases spanning the gap. CDR3 length equals 13 residues. The germline CDR1 and CDR2 sequences are LNHDA and SQIVND (reference sequence). In DNA, the CDR3 is TGTGCCAGTAGTATAAGCAGGGCCGACGAGCAGTACTTC. This sequence encodes CASSISRADEQYF.

This chain uses TRBV9 with TRBJ2-7, with 11 positions matching TRBD2. From germline, CDR1 is SGDLS and CDR2 YYNGEE. This CDR3 is 17 amino acids long. Trimming removed 0 bases from V and 2 bases from J; junction bases left unmatched: 7. The chain's CDR3 is CASSVAPSGRQPYEQYF. DNA for the CDR3: TGTGCCAGCAGCGTAGCCCCTAGCGGGAGGCAACCCTACGAGCAGTACTTC.

V gene TRBV4-3 combines with J gene TRBJ2-1, with TRBD2 matching 13 bases. Germline V gene lookup returns CDR1 LGHNA and CDR2 YSLEER. Trimming took 4 bases from V and 1 from J; bases not matched to a gene: 13. CDR3 size: 20 residues. In DNA, the CDR3 is TGCGCCAGCAGCCGCTACTCCGGGACTAGCGGGGCTCCTTCCTACAATGAGCAGTTCTTC. Its protein is CASSRYSGTSGAPSYNEQFF.

This chain uses TRBV23-1 with TRBJ1-1; 12 bases are a match to TRBD1. TRBV23-1 is treated as an ORF (open reading frame) with a function not yet certain. CDR3 length: 15 amino acids. V gave up 1 base and J gave up 11 bases; unmatched junction bases: 8. The CDR3 protein is CASSQFDRDRGRAFF. CDR3 DNA: TGCGCCAGCAGTCAATTCGACCGGGACAGGGGGCGGGCTTTCTTT.

The chain carries TRBV12-2 and TRBJ2-5; whether TRBD2, the table's D call, matches the DNA was not checked. The J call could be wrong; TRBJ2-7 is a better fit for the DNA end. TRBV12-2 is a pseudogene locus. This CDR3 has 17 residues. The CDR3 DNA follows: TGTGCAAGTCGGCCAACGCCGGGCCCCCGGGGGTCCTACGAGCAGTACTTC. Translation gives CASRPTPGPRGSYEQYF.

The chain uses TRBV4-2 and TRBJ1-3; D is ambiguous. CDR1 and CDR2 from the germline V gene are LGHNA and YNFKEQ. This CDR3 spans 17 amino acids. Trimming cost V 1 base and J 3 bases, with 16 bases left between them. Here the CDR3 reads CASSQGPGDGVGNTIYF. The CDR3 nucleotides are TGTGCCAGCAGCCAAGGTCCTGGAGACGGAGTTGGAAACACCATATATTTT.

This chain links TRBV30 with TRBJ2-7; 9 bases match TRBD2. V gave up 2 bases and J gave up 4 bases; unmatched junction bases: 15. Germline CDR1 and CDR2: GTSNPN and SVGIG (reference sequence). The CDR3 is 17 residues long. This CDR3 reads CAWSSGSGGQILYEQYF. The CDR3 nucleotides read TGTGCCTGGAGTTCGGGTAGCGGGGGCCAGATCCTATACGAGCAGTACTTC.

This sequence joins TRBV11-2 and TRBJ2-7; maybe TRBD1 (6 bases). Trimming pared 6 bases from V and 5 bases from J, leaving 17 bases between. Germline CDR1 and CDR2: SGHAT and FQNNGV. The CDR3 runs 14 residues. The CDR3 reads CASSPTTGSNEQYF. CDR3 in DNA: TGTGCCAGCAGTCCTACCACAGGGTCGAACGAGCAGTACTTC.

The CDR3 region has the DNA TGTGCCAGCAGTGGGGGACCGGGAGTCGTCATGAACACTGAAGCTTTCTTT. As protein: CASSGGPGVVMNTEAFF. This chain connects TRBV2 to TRBJ1-1; D is possibly TRBD1 (5 bases). The V end was cut by 4 bases, the J end by 0 bases, with 18 bases between. Looked up from germline, CDR1 is SNHLY and CDR2 is FYNNEI. This CDR3 has 17 amino acids.

The CDR3, as DNA: TGTGCCAGCAGCCAAGGCAGGGGCCCGCCGAACACCGGGGAGCTGTTTTTT. This translates into CASSQGRGPPNTGELFF. V and J are TRBV16 and TRBJ2-2; D is perhaps TRBD1 (6 bases). From germline, CDR1 is KGHSY and CDR2 FQNENV. V dropped 2 bases and J dropped 0 bases, with 13 bases sitting between them. There are 17 residues in the CDR3.

The chain carries TRBV30 and TRBJ1-2; D unresolved. Per germline, CDR1 GTSNPN and CDR2 SVGIG (reference sequence). Trimming stripped 3 bases from V and 8 bases from J, with 13 bases between. This CDR3 contains 12 residues. This chain's CDR3 is CAWRRGPPGYTF. For the CDR3, the DNA is TGTGCCTGGAGGCGAGGGCCCCCAGGCTACACCTTC. The whole variable domain, filled in from reference TRBV30 and TRBJ1-2, reads SQTIHQWPATLVQPVGSPLSLECTVEGTSNPNLYWYRQAAGRGLQLLFYSVGIGQISSEVPQNLSASRPQDRQFILSSKKLLLSDSGFYLCAWRRGPPGYTFGSGTRLTVV.

The chain links TRBV9 to TRBJ1-1, with 9 bases matching TRBD1. V trimming: 4 bases; J trimming: 1 base; junction bases outside the gene matches: 5. The CDR3 sequence is 15 residues long. The germline V gene encodes CDR1 SGDLS and CDR2 YYNGEE. CDR3 residues: CASSPRDRANTEAFF. Here the CDR3 DNA reads TGTGCCAGCAGCCCCCGGGACAGGGCGAACACTGAAGCTTTCTTT.

This sequence joins TRBV6-1 and TRBJ2-6; TRBD1 agrees at 9 bases. Trimming cost V 1 base and J 4 bases; bases outside gene matches: 5. Germline-derived CDR1 and CDR2 are MNHNS and SASEGT. CDR3 length: 17 residues. In DNA form, the CDR3 reads TGTGCCAGCAGTGAAGTAACAGGGGGCAAAGGGGCCAACGTCCTGACTTTC. Translation: CASSEVTGGKGANVLTF.

V is TRBV18 and J is TRBJ2-7; D ambiguous. This CDR3 spans 13 amino acids. Between the trimmed V and J ends, which lost 3 bases and 5 bases, there was a span of 11 bases. Germline V gene data show CDR1 as KGHSH and CDR2 as LQKENI. This chain's CDR3 is CASSPTGEDEQYF. The CDR3 region has the DNA TGTGCCAGCTCACCGACTGGCGAGGACGAGCAGTACTTC.

The rearrangement uses TRBV30 and TRBJ2-7; TRBD2 might be the D (6 bases). Trimming took off 3 bases at V and 3 bases at J, with 15 bases between the two ends. CDR1 is GTSNPN, CDR2 SVGIG, per germline (reference sequence). CDR3 size: 14 residues. CDR3 loop: CAWRASGLFYEQYF. For the CDR3, the DNA is TGTGCCTGGAGGGCCTCGGGACTCTTCTACGAGCAGTACTTC.

This sequence joins TRBV6-6 and TRBJ1-5, with a weak D call TRBD1 (6 bases). The CDR3 is 15 residues long. Trimming took off 7 bases at V and 5 bases at J, with 18 bases between the two ends. Germline V lookup: CDR1 MNHNY, CDR2 SVGAGI (reference sequence). Here the CDR3 DNA reads TGTGCCAGCAAGCCGACAGGCAGCGACCATCAGCCCCAGCATTTT. This encodes CASKPTGSDHQPQHF.

The CDR3 DNA reads as TGCGCCAGCAGCTCCCAACAGGGGAACACTGAAGCTTTCTTT. It codes for CASSSQQGNTEAFF. The rearrangement joins TRBV4-1 to TRBJ1-1; maybe TRBD1 (6 bases). Germline lookup yields CDR1 MGHRA and CDR2 YSYEKL. V was pared by 5 bases and J by 1 base, with 11 bases between. There are 14 residues in the CDR3.

The chain couples TRBV5-1 to TRBJ1-2, with D tentatively TRBD1 (5 bases). The CDR3 runs to 12 residues. V lost 4 bases and J 7 bases, leaving 11 bases between the germline ends. Germline CDR1 and CDR2: SGHRS and YFSETQ. As DNA, the CDR3 is TGCGCCAGCAGCGGGGGAGGGTCTGGCTACACCTTC. The encoded protein is CASSGGGSGYTF.

The chain is built from TRBV7-9 and TRBJ2-7; the D gene is possibly TRBD1 (5 bases). Looked up from germline, CDR1 is SEHNR and CDR2 is FQNEAQ (reference sequence). The length of the CDR3 is 14 residues. V was cut by 5 bases and J by 2 bases, with 13 bases left in between. CDR3 in amino acids: CASSPTTGPYEQYF. Written as DNA, the CDR3 is TGTGCCAGCAGCCCAACTACAGGTCCCTACGAGCAGTACTTC.

The gene calls are TRBV6-5 and TRBJ1-5; possibly TRBD1 for D (5 bases). V was clipped by 4 bases and J by 1 base, with 14 bases between them. Germline values: CDR1 MNHEY, CDR2 SVGAGI. The CDR3 runs 16 residues. This chain's CDR3 is CASSSQGSESNQPQHF. The CDR3 DNA reads as TGTGCCAGCAGTTCCCAGGGATCTGAAAGCAATCAGCCCCAGCATTTT.

V gene TRBV6-4 combines with J gene TRBJ2-5; no definite D call. The CDR3 runs to 12 residues. Trimming removed 2 bases at V and 7 bases at J, with 8 bases between. CDR1 and CDR2 from the germline V gene are MRHNA and SNTAGT. CDR3 sequence (DNA): TGTGCCAGCAGTGACGAGGATGGGACCCAGTACTTC. Translated: CASSDEDGTQYF.

The chain couples TRBV15 to TRBJ1-2, with 8 bases aligning to TRBD1. The CDR3 is 15 amino acids. After removal of 5 bases from V and 3 bases from J, the junction contained 8 bases not matched to a gene. Germline V CDR1 and CDR2: LNHNV, YYDKDF (reference sequence). CDR3 bases: TGTGCCACCAGCCCTCGGACAGGGTCGGACTATGGCTACACCTTC. Its protein product is CATSPRTGSDYGYTF.

J is TRBJ2-5 and V is TRBV11-3; the match to TRBD2 covers 8 bases. Germline trimming cut 1 base from V and 5 bases from J; bases unmatched to any gene: 0. Germline V gene data show CDR1 as SGHNT and CDR2 as YENEEA. The CDR3 spans 13 residues. CDR3 sequence (DNA): TGTGCCAGCAGCTTAGGACTAGCGGAGACCCAGTACTTC. Its protein product is CASSLGLAETQYF.